This T cell receptor (beta chain) was captured by sequencing in a study of post-analysis software for immune sequencing data. The overall study: There were relapsing-remitting, secondary progressive and progressive-relapsing multiple sclerosis among the disease courses included. Study-level points and caveats: Multiple sclerosis patients had significantly lower normalized Chao1 diversity than controls. Roughly 5 TRBV segments (TRBV5-6, TRBV5-1 and TRBV20-1 among them) occurred more frequently in patients than in controls. Those samples that were prepared in the same batch co-clustered strongly by F measure.

This clonotype was picked up a small number of times. Its specificity is unknown. V gave up 4 bases and J gave up 1 base, with 13 bases separating them. CDR3 length equals 15 residues. Per germline, CDR1 LGHDT and CDR2 YNNKEL (reference sequence). cDNA libraries of TCR beta carried unique molecular identifiers. It was from roughly 1 to 10 million T cells that approximately 500,000 cDNA molecules came. TCRdb reprocessed the PCR reads with MiXCR, giving one entry per CDR3 protein. The sample yields 380,000 or so distinct CDR3 sequences, 30% to 45% seen once. The sample taken for sequencing was blood. The chain recombines TRBV3-1 with TRBJ1-1; D gene ambiguous. The sequence came from a girl aged 10-17 years with multiple sclerosis. CDR3 in amino acids: CASSRLSTANTEAFF. CDR3 DNA sequence: TGTGCCAGCAGCCGACTAAGCACGGCGAACACTGAAGCTTTCTTT. The full variable domain, in which reference TRBV3-1 and TRBJ1-1 provide the parts outside the CDR3, is DTAVSQTPKYLVTQMGNDKSIKCEQNLGHDTMYWYKQDSKKFLKIMFSYNNKELIINETVPNRFSPKSPDKAHLNLHINSLELGDSAVYFCASSRLSTANTEAFFGQGTRLTVV.